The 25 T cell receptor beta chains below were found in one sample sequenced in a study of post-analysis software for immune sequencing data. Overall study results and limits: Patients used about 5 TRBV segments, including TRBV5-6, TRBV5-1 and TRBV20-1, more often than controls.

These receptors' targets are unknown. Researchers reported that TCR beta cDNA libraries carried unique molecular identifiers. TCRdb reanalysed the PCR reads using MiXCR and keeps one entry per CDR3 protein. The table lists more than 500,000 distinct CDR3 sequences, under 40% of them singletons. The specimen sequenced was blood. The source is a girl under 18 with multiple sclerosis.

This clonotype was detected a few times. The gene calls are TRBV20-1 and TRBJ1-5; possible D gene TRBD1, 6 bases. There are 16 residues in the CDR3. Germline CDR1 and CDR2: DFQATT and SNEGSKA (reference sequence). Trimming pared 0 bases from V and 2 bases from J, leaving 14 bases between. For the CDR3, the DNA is TGCAGTGCTAGAGATGGGGGGCTGCAACGCAATCAGCCCCAGCATTTT. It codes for CSARDGGLQRNQPQHF.

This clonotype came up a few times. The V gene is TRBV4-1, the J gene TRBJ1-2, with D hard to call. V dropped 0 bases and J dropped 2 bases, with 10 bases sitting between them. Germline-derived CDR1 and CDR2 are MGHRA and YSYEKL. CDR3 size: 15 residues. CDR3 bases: TGCGCCAGCAGCCAAGATCCGGGAGGGAACTATGGCTACACCTTC. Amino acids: CASSQDPGGNYGYTF.

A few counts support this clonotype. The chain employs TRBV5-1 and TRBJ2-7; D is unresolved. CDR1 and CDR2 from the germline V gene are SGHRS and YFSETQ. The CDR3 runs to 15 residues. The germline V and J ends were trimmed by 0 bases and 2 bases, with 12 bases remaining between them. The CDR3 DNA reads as TGCGCCAGCAGCTTGGTTTCCGACCAGGCCTACGAGCAGTACTTC. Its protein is CASSLVSDQAYEQYF.

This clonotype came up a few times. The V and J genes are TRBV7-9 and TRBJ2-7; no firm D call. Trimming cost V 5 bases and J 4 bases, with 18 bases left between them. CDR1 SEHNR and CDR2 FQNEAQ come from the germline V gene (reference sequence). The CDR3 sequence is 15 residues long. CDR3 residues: CASSPASRQPYEQYF. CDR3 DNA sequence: TGTGCCAGCAGCCCCGCTTCGCGGCAGCCTTACGAGCAGTACTTC.

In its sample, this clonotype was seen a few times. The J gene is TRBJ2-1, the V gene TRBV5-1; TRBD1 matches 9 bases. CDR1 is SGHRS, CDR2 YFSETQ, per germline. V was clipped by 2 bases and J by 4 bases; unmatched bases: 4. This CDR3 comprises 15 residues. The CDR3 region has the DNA TGCGCCAGCAGCTTCGGGGACAGGGCTTACAATGAGCAGTTCTTC. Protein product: CASSFGDRAYNEQFF.

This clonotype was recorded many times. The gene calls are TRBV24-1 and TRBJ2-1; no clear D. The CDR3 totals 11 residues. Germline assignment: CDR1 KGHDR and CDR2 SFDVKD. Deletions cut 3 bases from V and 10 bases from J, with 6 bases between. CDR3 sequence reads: CATSDGEEQFF. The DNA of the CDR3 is TGTGCCACCAGTGATGGTGAGGAGCAGTTCTTC.

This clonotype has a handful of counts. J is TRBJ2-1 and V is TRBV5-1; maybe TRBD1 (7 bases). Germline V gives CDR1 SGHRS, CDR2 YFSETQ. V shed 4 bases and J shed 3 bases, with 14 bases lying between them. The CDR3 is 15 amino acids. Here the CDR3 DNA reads TGCGCCAGCAGCGCTAGACAGGGAGGCTACAATGAGCAGTTCTTC. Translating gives CASSARQGGYNEQFF.

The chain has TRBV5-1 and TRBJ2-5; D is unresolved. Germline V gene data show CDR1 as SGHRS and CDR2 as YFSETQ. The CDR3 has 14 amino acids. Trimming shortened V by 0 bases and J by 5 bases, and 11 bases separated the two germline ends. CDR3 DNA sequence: TGCGCCAGCAGCTTGGCCCTGGTACGGGAGACCCAGTACTTC. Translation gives CASSLALVRETQYF.

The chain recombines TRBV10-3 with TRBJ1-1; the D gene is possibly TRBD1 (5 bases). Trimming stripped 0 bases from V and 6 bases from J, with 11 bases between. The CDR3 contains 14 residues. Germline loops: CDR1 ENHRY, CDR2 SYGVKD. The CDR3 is CAISESGRDPEAFF. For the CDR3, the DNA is TGTGCCATCAGTGAGTCGGGCAGGGACCCTGAAGCTTTCTTT.

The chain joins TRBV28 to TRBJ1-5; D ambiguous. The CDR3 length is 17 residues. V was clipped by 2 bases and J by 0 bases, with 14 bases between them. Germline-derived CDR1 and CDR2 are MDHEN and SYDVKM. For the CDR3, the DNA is TGTGCCAGCAGTTTAATCTTGGGAAAGATTAGCAATCAGCCCCAGCATTTT. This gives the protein CASSLILGKISNQPQHF.

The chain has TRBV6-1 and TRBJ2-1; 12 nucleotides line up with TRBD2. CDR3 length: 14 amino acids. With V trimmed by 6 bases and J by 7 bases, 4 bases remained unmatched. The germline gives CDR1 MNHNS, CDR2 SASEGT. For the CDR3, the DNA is TGTGCCAGCAGAACTAGCGGGGGGTTTAATGAGCAGTTCTTC. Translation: CASRTSGGFNEQFF.

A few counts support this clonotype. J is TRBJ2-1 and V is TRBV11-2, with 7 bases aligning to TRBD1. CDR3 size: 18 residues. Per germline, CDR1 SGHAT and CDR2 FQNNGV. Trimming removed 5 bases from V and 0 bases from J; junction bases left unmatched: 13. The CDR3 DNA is TGTGCCAGCAGCCGCGTAGGGTCGGGACAGCTCTCCTACAATGAGCAGTTCTTC. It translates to CASSRVGSGQLSYNEQFF.

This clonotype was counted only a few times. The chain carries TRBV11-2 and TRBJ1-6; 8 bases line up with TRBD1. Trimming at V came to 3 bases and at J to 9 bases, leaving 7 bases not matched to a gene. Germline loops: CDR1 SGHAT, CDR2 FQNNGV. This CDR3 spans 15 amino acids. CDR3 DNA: TGTGCCAGCAGCTTCGTACAGGGGGTTAGTTCACCCCTCCACTTT. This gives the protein CASSFVQGVSSPLHF.

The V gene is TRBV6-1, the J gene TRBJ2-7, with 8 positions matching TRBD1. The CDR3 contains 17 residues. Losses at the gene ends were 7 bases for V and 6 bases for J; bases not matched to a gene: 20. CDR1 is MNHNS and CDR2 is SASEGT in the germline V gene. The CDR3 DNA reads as TGTGCCAGCATTCCGCTAGGGCCGTCGGACAGGGTAGTCGAGCAGTACTTC. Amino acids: CASIPLGPSDRVVEQYF.

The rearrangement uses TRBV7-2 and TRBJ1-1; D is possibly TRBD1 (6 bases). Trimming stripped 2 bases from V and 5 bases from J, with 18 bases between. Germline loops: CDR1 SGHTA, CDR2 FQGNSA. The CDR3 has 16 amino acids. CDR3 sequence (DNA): TGTGCCAGCAGCTTAAATTTCGCGGGGGGCGGGACTGAAGCTTTCTTT. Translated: CASSLNFAGGGTEAFF.

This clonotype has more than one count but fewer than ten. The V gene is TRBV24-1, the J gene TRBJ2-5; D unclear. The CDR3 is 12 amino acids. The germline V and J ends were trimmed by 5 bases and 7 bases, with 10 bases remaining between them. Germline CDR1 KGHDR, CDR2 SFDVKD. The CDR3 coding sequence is TGTGCCACCAGTGGGCCCGAGCGGACCCAGTACTTC. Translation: CATSGPERTQYF.

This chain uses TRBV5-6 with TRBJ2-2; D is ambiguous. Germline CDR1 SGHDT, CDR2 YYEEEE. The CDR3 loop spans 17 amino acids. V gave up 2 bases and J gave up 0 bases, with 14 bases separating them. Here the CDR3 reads CASSLLLTGTNTGELFF. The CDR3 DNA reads TGTGCCAGCAGCTTATTACTGACGGGTACGAACACCGGGGAGCTGTTTTTT.

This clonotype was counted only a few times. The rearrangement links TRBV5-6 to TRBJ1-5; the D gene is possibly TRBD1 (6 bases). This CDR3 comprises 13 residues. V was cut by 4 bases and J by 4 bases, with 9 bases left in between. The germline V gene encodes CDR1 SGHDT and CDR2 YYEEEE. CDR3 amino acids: CASSQQGNQPQHF. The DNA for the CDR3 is TGTGCCAGCAGCCAACAGGGAAATCAGCCCCAGCATTTT.

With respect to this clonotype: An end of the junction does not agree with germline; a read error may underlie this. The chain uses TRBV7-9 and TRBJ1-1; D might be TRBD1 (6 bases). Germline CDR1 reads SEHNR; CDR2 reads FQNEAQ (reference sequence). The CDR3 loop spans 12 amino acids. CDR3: CTSNEAGTEAFF. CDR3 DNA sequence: TGTACCAGCAACGAGGCCGGGACAGAAGCTTTCTTT.

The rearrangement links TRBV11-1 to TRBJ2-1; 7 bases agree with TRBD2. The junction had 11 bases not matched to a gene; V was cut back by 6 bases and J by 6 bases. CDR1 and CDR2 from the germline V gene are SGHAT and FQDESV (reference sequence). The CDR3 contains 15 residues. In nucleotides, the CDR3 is TGTGCCAGCAGTCCCGCGGGAGAGGGGCCCAATGAGCAGTTCTTC. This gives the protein CASSPAGEGPNEQFF. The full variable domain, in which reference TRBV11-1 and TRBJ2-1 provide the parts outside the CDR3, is EAEVAQSPRYKITEKSQAVAFWCDPISGHATLYWYRQILGQGPELLVQFQDESVVDDSQLPKDRFSAERLKGVDSTLKIQPAELGDSAMYLCASSPAGEGPNEQFFGPGTRLTVL.

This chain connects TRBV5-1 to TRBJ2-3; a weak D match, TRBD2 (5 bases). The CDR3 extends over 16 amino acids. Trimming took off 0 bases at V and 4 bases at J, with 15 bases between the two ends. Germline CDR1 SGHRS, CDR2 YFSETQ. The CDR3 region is CASSLEGAPVPDTQYF. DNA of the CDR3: TGCGCCAGCAGCTTGGAGGGAGCCCCAGTGCCAGATACGCAGTATTTT.

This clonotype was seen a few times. The CDR3 DNA reads TGTGCCAGCAGCATACCCACGATACAAGAGACCCAGTACTTC. Translated: CASSIPTIQETQYF. V is TRBV11-2 and J is TRBJ2-5; D call uncertain. CDR3 length equals 14 residues. Per germline, CDR1 SGHAT and CDR2 FQNNGV. V lost 5 bases and J 2 bases, leaving 12 bases between the germline ends.

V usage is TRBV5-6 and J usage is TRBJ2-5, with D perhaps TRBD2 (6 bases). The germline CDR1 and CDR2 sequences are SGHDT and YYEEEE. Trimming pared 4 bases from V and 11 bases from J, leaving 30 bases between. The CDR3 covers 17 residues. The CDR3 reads CASSGTVRDSDYNEQYF. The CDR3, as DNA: TGTGCCAGCAGCGGTACCGTCCGGGACTCAGACTACAATGAGCAGTACTTC. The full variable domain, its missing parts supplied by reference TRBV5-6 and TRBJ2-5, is DAGVTQSPTHLIKTRGQQVTLRCSPKSGHDTVSWYQQALGQGPQFIFQYYEEEERQRGNFPDRFSGHQFPNYSSELNVNALLLGDSALYLCASSGTVRDSDYNEQYFGPGTRLLVL.

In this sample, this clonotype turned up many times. The CDR3 reads CASSLDRQGNTQYF. CDR3 DNA: TGTGCCAGCAGCCTGGACCGGCAGGGGAATACGCAGTATTTT. V usage is TRBV7-2 and J usage is TRBJ2-3; D may be TRBD1 (6 bases). CDR1 is SGHTA and CDR2 is FQGNSA in the germline V gene. V lost 5 bases, J lost 7 bases, and 16 bases lay in between. The CDR3 is 14 residues long.

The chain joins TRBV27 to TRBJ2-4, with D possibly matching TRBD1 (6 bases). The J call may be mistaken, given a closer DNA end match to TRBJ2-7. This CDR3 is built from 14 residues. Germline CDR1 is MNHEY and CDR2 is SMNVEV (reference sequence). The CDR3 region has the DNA TGTGCCAGCAGTTTGGGGACACAACCGGGCGAGCAGTACTTC. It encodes CASSLGTQPGEQYF.